This T cell receptor beta chain is drawn from a study of blood T cell repertoires in COVID-19. Overall study context: Samples came from the United States, Italy and Spain, spanning acute and convalescent COVID-19.

Clones were read by immunoSEQ multiplex PCR, and TCRdb kept only the in-frame ones, dropping some. The sample has about 480,000 clones, approximately 88% seen once. Recovered participants had two consecutive negative NP/OP PCR tests, healthcare professional clearance, or symptom resolution. The V and J ends lost 2 bases and 7 bases respectively, with 6 bases between them. Germline CDR1 and CDR2: SGHAT and FQNNGV. This CDR3 is 11 amino acids long. Specimen: PBMCs or T cells enriched from blood (not recorded which). The receptor's source is a woman in her 40s who had recovered from COVID-19. The chain has TRBV11-2 and TRBJ2-7; unclear D gene. In DNA, the CDR3 is TGTGCCAGCAGCTTACACTCTGAGCAGTACTTC. It codes for CASSLHSEQYF.